The rows below give T cell receptor beta chains drawn from one sample of a study of blood T cell repertoires in COVID-19. Sequencing was performed with immunoSEQ multiplex PCR; in TCRdb, only in-frame clones are kept and a portion is missing. This table holds tens of thousands of clones, about 85% found once. The sequenced sample was peripheral blood. These receptors were obtained from a man aged 55 to 69 with COVID-19, enrolled during active disease. The CDR3 runs from the conserved cysteine through the conserved F or W. Fields, in order: J gene, clone size, D gene, V gene, CDR3 DNA, CDR3 protein. D genes are given only for firm matches. Only part of the rows carry a size: once, few, many, or a class if the clone is expanded.

>TRBJ2-7|-|-|TRBV29-1
TGCAGCGTTACCCGAGGACTACTCTCCTACGAGCAGTACTTC
CSVTRGLLSYEQYF
>TRBJ2-5|-|TRBD2|TRBV7-7
TGTGCCAGCACCACACTAGCGGGGGGGCCGCAAGAGACCCAGTACTTC
CASTTLAGGPQETQYF
>TRBJ1-1|-|-|TRBV5-5
TGTGCCAGCAGCTTGTTTTCGGCAGGGCCTAACACTGAAGCTTTCTTT
CASSLFSAGPNTEAFF
>TRBJ1-2|once|TRBD1|TRBV5-4
TGTGCCAGCAGCCGGCAGGGGGTTGCCGAGGGCTACACCTTC
CASSRQGVAEGYTF
>TRBJ2-7|-|TRBD2|TRBV7-9
TGTGCCAGCAGCCCACAAGCGGGAATAACCTACGAGCAGTACTTC
CASSPQAGITYEQYF
>TRBJ1-5|-|-|TRBV10-3
TGTGCCATCAGTGACAGTAACAATCAGCCCCAGCATTTT
CAISDSNNQPQHF
>TRBJ1-2|-|-|TRBV25-1
TGTGCCAGCAGGACAGAAGCCTATGGCTACACCTTC
CASRTEAYGYTF
>TRBJ2-1|-|TRBD2|TRBV7-2
TGTGCCAGCAGCTTAGGTAGCGGGAGTCTCTATGAGCAGTTCTTC
CASSLGSGSLYEQFF
>TRBJ1-4|once|-|TRBV30
TGTGCCTGGAGTGTGGACAGCGCTAATGAAAAACTGTTTTTT
CAWSVDSANEKLFF
>TRBJ2-2|-|-|TRBV2
TGTGCCAGCGGAACGGAGGACACCGGGGAGCTGTTTTTT
CASGTEDTGELFF
>TRBJ2-2|-|TRBD1|TRBV30
TGTGCCTGGAGTGGACAGGGGGCCACCGGGGAGCTGTTTTTT
CAWSGQGATGELFF